The present T cell receptor beta chain was sequenced within a study of OX40 agonist ivuxolimab in advanced cancers. Study findings and constraints: Dosing at 0.1 to 3.0 mg/kg was accompanied by clonal expansion of CD4+ and CD8+ blood T cells by week 6. The expanded peripheral T cells' antigen specificity was not determined.

V shed 0 bases, J shed 4 bases, and the junction held 3 bases outside the gene matches. The CDR3 contains 15 residues. Germline assignment: CDR1 MNHEY and CDR2 SMNVEV (reference sequence). As for this clone: Its specificity is unknown.

Assay used: immunoSEQ multiplex PCR; TCRdb lists only in-frame clones, some missing. The data hold about 72,000 clones, with around nine tenths observed a single time. This clonotype was obtained from an adult with an advanced solid tumor such as melanoma, head and neck, liver or kidney cancer. The source was CD4+ or CD8+ T cells sorted from blood, collected in a trial of the OX40 agonist ivuxolimab. The chain combines TRBV27 with TRBJ2-1; TRBD2 matches at 7 bases. The CDR3 DNA reads TGTGCCAGCAGTTTATCTGCGGGGGAGTACAATGAGCAGTTCTTC. This sequence encodes CASSLSAGEYNEQFF.